This TCR beta chain was captured by sequencing in a study of spatial heterogeneity in lung cancer. Notes on the study in general: Whereas they appeared in blood less at follow-up, ubiquitous expanded tumor TCRs appeared there more at resection.

Germline loops: CDR1 MNHNS, CDR2 SASEGT. The CDR3 extends over 14 amino acids. The ends lost 9 bases at V and 6 bases at J; junction bases unmatched: 12. Time point reported: sample taken at primary tumor resection. Whole RNA obtained from tumor, nontumor lung or frozen PBMC underwent sequencing without sorting. The donors were 72 patients with non-small cell lung cancer that was early-stage and untreated. This clonotype was detected ten times or more. Its specificity is not known. TCRdb passed the 5' RACE reads through MiXCR, listing each CDR3 protein once. The table has about 36,000 distinct CDR3 sequences, 4% to 6% seen once.

Material: PBMCs, obtained at surgery. The sequence was collected from a female donor with early-stage non-small cell lung cancer. This chain joins TRBV6-1 and TRBJ1-2; TRBD1 matches at 8 bases. The CDR3 DNA reads TGTGCCAGTTATGCGGGGGACAGGTCCCATGGCTACACCTTC. This sequence encodes CASYAGDRSHGYTF.